This T cell receptor beta chain was recorded in a study of blood T cell repertoires in COVID-19. Study overall: Samples of COVID-19 (acute and convalescent) were obtained from the United States, Italy and Spain. The cDNA or gDNA used as material had been derived from T cells, B-cell-depleted T cells, or PBMCs.

This clone appeared a single time. V shed 0 bases and J shed 0 bases, with 15 bases lying between them. The CDR3 sequence is 19 residues long. The V gene's germline CDR1 is LGHNA and CDR2 YSLEER. Profiling relied on immunoSEQ multiplex PCR, and the TCRdb table lists in-frame clones only, not all of them. The sample yields under 250,000 clones, roughly 80% seen once. Material: peripheral blood. The chain carries TRBV4-3 and TRBJ1-6; a weak D match, TRBD1 (5 bases). The receptor was isolated from a woman aged 18-30 years with acute or convalescent COVID-19. CDR3 in DNA: TGCGCCAGCAGCCAAGAATTGGGCGACAGACGCTCCTATAATTCACCCCTCCACTTT. Amino acid sequence: CASSQELGDRRSYNSPLHF.